This T cell receptor (beta chain) was sequenced in a study of control samples from healthy donors and cancer patients. Sequencing used immunoSEQ multiplex PCR; TCRdb keeps in-frame clones, though not all of them. Seen here are roughly 120,000 clones, around 90% observed once, and the top ten hold 2.3%. Sequenced input: blood. This clonotype was obtained from a woman in her 70s in good health.

This CDR3 is CASSTSGDSNQPQHF. In nucleotides, the CDR3 is TGTGCCAGCAGCACGAGCGGGGATAGCAATCAGCCCCAGCATTTT. The chain is built from TRBV7-6 and TRBJ1-5, with no clear D. Trimming removed 5 bases at V and 0 bases at J, with 11 bases between. The CDR3 has 15 residues. Germline CDR1 reads SGHVS; CDR2 reads FNYEAQ. Complete variable domain (other parts from reference TRBV7-6 and TRBJ1-5): GAGVSQSPRYKVTKRGQDVALRCDPISGHVSLYWYRQALGQGPEFLTYFNYEAQQDKSGLPNDRFSAERPEGSISTLTIQRTEQRDSAMYRCASSTSGDSNQPQHFGDGTRLSIL.